This T cell receptor beta chain was sequenced during a study of blood T cell repertoires in COVID-19. The CDR3 is 17 residues long. V gave up 3 bases and J gave up 1 base; unmatched junction bases: 11. Per germline, CDR1 MDHEN and CDR2 SYDVKM. Per the original methods: Reference gene primers were amplified, and this amplification served to estimate nucleated cell counts. Clones were read by immunoSEQ multiplex PCR, and TCRdb kept only the in-frame ones, dropping some. For V, J and clone size, that table is used; D and trimming come from the DNA. The sample has under 300,000 clones, just over 90% seen once.

This chain uses TRBV28 with TRBJ1-2, with 7 bases aligning to TRBD1. The source material was PBMCs or T cells enriched from blood (not recorded which). The clonotype was recovered from a woman between 18 and 29 years old who had recovered from COVID-19. The chain's CDR3 is CASSLTGYSPDNYGYTF. DNA of the CDR3: TGTGCCAGCAGTTTGACAGGGTACTCGCCTGATAACTATGGCTACACCTTC.